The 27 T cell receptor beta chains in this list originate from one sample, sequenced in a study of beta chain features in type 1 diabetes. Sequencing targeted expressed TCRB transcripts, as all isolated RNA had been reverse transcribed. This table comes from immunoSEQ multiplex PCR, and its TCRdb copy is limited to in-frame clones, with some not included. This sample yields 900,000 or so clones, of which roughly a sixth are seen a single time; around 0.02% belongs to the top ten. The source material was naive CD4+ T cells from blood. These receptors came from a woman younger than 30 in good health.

The chain's CDR3 is CASSPNRGRTEAFF. In DNA form, the CDR3 reads TGTGCCAGCAGCCCAAACAGGGGTCGGACTGAAGCTTTCTTT. The rearrangement joins TRBV7-2 to TRBJ1-1, with 7 bases identical to TRBD1. The V segment lost 5 bases and the J segment 5 bases; nucleotides outside the gene matches: 8. This CDR3 has 14 residues. Germline V gives CDR1 SGHTA, CDR2 FQGNSA.

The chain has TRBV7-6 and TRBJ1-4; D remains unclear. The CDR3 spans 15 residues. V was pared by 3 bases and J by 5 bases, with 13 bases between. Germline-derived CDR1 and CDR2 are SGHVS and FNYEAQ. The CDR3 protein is CASSLGGWENEKLFF. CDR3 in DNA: TGTGCCAGCAGCTTGGGAGGATGGGAAAATGAAAAACTGTTTTTT.

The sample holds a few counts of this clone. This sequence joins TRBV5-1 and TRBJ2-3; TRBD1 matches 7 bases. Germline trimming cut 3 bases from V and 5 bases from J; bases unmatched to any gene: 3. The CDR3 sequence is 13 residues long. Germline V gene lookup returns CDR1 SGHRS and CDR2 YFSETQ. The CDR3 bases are TGCGCCAGCAGCTCCTACAGGGGAGATACGCAGTATTTT. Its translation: CASSSYRGDTQYF.

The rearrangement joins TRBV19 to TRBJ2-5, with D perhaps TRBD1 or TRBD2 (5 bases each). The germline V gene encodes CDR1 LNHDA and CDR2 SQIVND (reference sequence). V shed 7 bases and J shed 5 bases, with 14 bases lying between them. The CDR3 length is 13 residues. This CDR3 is CASTKGTEETQYF. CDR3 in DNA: TGTGCCAGTACGAAGGGGACCGAGGAGACCCAGTACTTC.

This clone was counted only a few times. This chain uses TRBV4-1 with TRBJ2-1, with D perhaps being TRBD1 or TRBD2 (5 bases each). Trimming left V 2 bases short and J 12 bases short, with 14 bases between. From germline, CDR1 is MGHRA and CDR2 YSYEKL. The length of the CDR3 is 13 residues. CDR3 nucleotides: TGCGCCAGCAGCCAAACGGGACCTTACCGGCAGTTCTTC. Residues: CASSQTGPYRQFF.

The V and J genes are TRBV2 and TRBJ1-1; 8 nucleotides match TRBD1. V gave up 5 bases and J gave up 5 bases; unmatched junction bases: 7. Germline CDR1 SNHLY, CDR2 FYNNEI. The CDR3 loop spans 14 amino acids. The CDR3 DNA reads TGTGCCAGCAGTCAACTACAGGGGGGGACTGAAGCTTTCTTT. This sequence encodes CASSQLQGGTEAFF.

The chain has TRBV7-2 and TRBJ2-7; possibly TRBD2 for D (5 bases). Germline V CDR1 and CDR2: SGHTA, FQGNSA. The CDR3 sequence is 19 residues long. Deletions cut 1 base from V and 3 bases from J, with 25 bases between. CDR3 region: CASSLGEIGDFDSLYEQYF. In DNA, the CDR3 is TGTGCCAGCAGCTTAGGGGAGATCGGGGATTTTGACTCCCTCTACGAGCAGTACTTC.

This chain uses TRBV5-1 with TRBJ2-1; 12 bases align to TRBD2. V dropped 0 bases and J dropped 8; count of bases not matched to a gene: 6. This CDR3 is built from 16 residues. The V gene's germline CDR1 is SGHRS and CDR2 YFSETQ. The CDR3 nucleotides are TGCGCCAGCAGCTTGGGGCCTAGCGGGAGGGCCGATGAGCAGTTCTTC. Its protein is CASSLGPSGRADEQFF.

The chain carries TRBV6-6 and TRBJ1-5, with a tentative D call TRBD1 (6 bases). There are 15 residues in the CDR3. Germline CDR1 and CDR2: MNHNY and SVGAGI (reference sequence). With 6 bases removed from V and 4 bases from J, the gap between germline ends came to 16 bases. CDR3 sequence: CASRYPGTRNQPQHF. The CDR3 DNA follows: TGTGCCAGCAGGTATCCCGGGACACGTAATCAGCCCCAGCATTTT.

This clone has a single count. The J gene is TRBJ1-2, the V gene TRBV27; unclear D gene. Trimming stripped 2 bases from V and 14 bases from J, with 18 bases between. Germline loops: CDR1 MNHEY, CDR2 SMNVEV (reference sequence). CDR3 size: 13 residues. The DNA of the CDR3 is TGTGCCAGCAGTTTACCCGGAAGCCTTGAGAGGACCTTC. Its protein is CASSLPGSLERTF.

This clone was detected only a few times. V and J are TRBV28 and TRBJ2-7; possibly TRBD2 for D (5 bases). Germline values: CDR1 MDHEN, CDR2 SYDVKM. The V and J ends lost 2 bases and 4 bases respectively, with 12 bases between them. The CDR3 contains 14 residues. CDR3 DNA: TGTGCCAGCAGTTTAGGTCCGACGGGGTACGAGCAGTACTTC. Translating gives CASSLGPTGYEQYF.

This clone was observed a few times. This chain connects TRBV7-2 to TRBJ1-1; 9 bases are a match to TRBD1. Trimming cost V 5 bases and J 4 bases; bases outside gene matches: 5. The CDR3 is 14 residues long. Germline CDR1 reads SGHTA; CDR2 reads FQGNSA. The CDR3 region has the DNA TGTGCCAGCAGCACCAGACAGGGGGGCACTGAAGCTTTCTTT. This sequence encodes CASSTRQGGTEAFF.

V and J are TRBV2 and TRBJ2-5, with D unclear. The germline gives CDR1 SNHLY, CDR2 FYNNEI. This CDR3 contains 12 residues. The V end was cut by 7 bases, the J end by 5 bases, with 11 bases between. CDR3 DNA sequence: TGTGCCAGCACTTTAGCCCGCGAGACCCAGTACTTC. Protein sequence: CASTLARETQYF.

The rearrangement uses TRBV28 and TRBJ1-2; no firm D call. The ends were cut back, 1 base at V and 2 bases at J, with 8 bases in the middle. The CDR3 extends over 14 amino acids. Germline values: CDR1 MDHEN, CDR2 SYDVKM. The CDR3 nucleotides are TGTGCCAGCAGTTTATTTGGCCCCAACTATGGCTACACCTTC. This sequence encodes CASSLFGPNYGYTF.

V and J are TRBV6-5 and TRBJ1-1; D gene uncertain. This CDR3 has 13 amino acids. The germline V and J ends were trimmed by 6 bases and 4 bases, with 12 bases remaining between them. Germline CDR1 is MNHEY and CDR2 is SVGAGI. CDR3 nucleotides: TGTGCCAGCAGACAGACCCGACGCACTGAAGCTTTCTTT. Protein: CASRQTRRTEAFF.

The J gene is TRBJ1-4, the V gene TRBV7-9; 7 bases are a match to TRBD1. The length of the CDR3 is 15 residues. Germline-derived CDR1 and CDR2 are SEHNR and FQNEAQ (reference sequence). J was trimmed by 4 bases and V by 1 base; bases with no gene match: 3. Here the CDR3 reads CASSLVWDSNEKLFF. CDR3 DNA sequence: TGTGCCAGCAGCTTAGTCTGGGACAGTAATGAAAAACTGTTTTTT.

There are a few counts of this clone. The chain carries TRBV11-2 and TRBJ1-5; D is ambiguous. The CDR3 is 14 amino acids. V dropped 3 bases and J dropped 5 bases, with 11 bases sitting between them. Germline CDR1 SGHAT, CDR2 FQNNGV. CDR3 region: CASSLWGPHQPQHF. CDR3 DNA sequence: TGTGCCAGCAGCTTGTGGGGTCCCCATCAGCCCCAGCATTTT.

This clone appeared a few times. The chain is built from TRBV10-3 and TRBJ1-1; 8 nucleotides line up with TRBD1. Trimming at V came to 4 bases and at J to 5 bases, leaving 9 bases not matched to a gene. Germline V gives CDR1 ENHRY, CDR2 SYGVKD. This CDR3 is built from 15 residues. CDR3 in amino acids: CAISGRQGSLTEAFF. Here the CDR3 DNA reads TGTGCCATCAGTGGCCGACAGGGGAGTTTGACTGAAGCTTTCTTT.

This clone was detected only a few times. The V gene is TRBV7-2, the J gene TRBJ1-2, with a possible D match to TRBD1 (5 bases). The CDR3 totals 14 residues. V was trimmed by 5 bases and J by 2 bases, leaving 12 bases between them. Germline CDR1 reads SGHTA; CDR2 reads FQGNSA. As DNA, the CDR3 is TGTGCCAGCAGCCTCCCGACAGAGAACTATGGCTACACCTTC. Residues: CASSLPTENYGYTF. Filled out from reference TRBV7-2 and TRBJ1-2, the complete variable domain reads GAGVSQSPSNKVTEKGKDVELRCDPISGHTALYWYRQSLGQGLEFLIYFQGNSAPDKSGLPSDRFSAERTGGSVSTLTIQRTQQEDSAVYLCASSLPTENYGYTFGSGTRLTVV.

Here the CDR3 reads CASSRTSGTAGELFF. In DNA, the CDR3 is TGTGCCAGCAGCCGGACTAGCGGGACCGCCGGGGAGCTGTTTTTT. The J gene is TRBJ2-2, the V gene TRBV5-6, with 12 bases that match TRBD2. Germline V CDR1 and CDR2: SGHDT, YYEEEE. J gave up 6 bases and V 4 bases, and 4 bases lay outside the gene matches. CDR3 length: 15 residues.

Written as DNA, the CDR3 is TGTGCCAGCAGCTTGGCAGAAACAGATACGCAGTATTTT. Its translation: CASSLAETDTQYF. The chain uses TRBV5-4 and TRBJ2-3, with unresolved D. Trimming cost V 0 bases and J 3 bases, with 5 bases left between them. The CDR3 extends over 13 amino acids. Germline assignment: CDR1 SGHNT and CDR2 YYREEE (reference sequence). Full variable domain (outside the CDR3, taken from reference TRBV5-4 and TRBJ2-3): ETGVTQSPTHLIKTRGQQVTLRCSSQSGHNTVSWYQQALGQGPQFIFQYYREEENGRGNFPPRFSGLQFPNYSSELNVNALELDDSALYLCASSLAETDTQYFGPGTRLTVL.

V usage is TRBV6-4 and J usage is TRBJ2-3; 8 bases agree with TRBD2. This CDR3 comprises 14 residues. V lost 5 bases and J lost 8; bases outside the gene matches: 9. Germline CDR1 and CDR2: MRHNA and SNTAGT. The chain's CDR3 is CASSSGSGAVTQYF. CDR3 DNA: TGTGCCAGCAGTAGCGGGAGTGGGGCCGTTACGCAGTATTTT.

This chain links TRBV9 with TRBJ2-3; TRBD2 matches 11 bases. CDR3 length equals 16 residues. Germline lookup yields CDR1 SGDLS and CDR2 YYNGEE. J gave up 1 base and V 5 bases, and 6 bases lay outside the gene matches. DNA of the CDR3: TGTGCCAGCAGTTCCGGACTAGCGGGCCGCACAGATACGCAGTATTTT. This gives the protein CASSSGLAGRTDTQYF.

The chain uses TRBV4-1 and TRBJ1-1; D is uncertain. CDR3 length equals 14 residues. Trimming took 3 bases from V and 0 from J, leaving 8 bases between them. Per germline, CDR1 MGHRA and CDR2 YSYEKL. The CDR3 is CASSHFMVNTEAFF. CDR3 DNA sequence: TGCGCCAGCAGCCATTTTATGGTGAACACTGAAGCTTTCTTT.

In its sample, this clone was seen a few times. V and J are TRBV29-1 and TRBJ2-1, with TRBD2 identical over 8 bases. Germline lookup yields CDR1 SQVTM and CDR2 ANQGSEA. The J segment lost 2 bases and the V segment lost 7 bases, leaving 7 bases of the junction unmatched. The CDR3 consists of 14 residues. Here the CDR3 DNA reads TGCAGCGCCCTTAGCGGGGTTGCCTACAATGAGCAGTTCTTC. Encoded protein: CSALSGVAYNEQFF.

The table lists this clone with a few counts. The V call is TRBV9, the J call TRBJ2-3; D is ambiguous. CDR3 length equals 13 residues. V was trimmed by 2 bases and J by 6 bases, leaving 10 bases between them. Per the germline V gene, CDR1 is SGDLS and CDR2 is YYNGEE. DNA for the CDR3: TGTGCCAGCAGCGTTGACCTAGGGGATACGCAGTATTTT. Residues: CASSVDLGDTQYF.

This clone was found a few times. The CDR3: CSARVMGLSYF. CDR3 nucleotide sequence: TGCAGTGCTAGAGTCATGGGACTGTCGTACTTC. J is TRBJ2-7 and V is TRBV20-1; a possible D gene is TRBD2 (6 bases). CDR3 length: 11 amino acids. Germline CDR1 and CDR2: DFQATT and SNEGSKA (reference sequence). The ends were cut back, 1 base at V and 12 bases at J, with 13 bases in the middle.